This entry describes one T cell receptor (beta chain). This specimen belongs to a study of blood T cell repertoires in COVID-19. About the study: PBMCs, B-cell-depleted T cells, or T cells provided the cDNA or gDNA that made up the material.

Two negative PCRs, clearance, or symptom resolution had been documented for recovered Cohort 3 donors. V gave up 4 bases and J gave up 9 bases; unmatched junction bases: 15. Germline lookup yields CDR1 MNHEY and CDR2 SMNVEV (reference sequence). The CDR3 consists of 16 residues. Data came from immunoSEQ multiplex PCR; TCRdb stores just in-frame clones and leaves some out. Here the sample spans hundreds of thousands of clones, roughly 90% being singletons. This rearrangement joins TRBV27 to TRBJ2-1, with 7 bases fitting TRBD1. Sequencing input: PBMCs or T cells enriched from blood (not recorded which). The sequence derives from a woman in her 40s who had recovered from COVID-19. The CDR3 spells CASSSGSTGYVSEQFF. CDR3 DNA: TGTGCCAGCAGTTCCGGGTCGACAGGGTACGTGTCTGAGCAGTTCTTC.